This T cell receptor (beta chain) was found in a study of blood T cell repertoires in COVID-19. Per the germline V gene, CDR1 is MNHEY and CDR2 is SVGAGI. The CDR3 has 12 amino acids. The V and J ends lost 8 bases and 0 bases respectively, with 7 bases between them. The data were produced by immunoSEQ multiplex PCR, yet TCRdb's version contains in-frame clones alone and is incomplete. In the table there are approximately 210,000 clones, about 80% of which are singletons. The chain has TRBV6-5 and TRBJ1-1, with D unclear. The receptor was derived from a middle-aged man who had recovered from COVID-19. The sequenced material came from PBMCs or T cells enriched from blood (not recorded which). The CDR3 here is CASGRMNTEAFF. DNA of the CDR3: TGTGCCAGCGGGAGGATGAACACTGAAGCTTTCTTT.